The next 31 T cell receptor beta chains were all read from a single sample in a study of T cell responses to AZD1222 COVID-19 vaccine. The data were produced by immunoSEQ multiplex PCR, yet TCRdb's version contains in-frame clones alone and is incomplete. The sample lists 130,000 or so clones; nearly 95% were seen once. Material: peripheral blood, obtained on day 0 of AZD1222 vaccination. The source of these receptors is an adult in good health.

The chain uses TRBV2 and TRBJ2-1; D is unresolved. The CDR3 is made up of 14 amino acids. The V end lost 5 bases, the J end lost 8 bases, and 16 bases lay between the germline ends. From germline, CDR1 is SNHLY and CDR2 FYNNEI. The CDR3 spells CASSSAEGLDEQFF. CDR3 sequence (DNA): TGTGCCAGCAGTTCCGCGGAAGGGCTAGATGAGCAGTTCTTC.

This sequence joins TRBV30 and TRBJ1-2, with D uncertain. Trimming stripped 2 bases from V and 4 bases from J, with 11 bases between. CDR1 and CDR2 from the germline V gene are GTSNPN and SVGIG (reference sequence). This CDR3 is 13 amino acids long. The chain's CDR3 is CAWSLGGLYGYTF. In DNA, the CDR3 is TGTGCCTGGAGTCTCGGCGGCCTCTATGGCTACACCTTC.

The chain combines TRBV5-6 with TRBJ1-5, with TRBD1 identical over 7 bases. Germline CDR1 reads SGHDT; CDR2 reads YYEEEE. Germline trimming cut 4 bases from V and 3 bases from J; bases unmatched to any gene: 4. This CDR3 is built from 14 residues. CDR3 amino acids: CASSLGTANQPQHF. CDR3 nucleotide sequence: TGTGCCAGCAGCCTGGGGACAGCCAATCAGCCCCAGCATTTT.

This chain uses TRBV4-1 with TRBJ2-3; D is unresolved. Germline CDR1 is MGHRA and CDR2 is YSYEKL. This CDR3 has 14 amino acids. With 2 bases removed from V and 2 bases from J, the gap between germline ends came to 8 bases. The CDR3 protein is CASSQRPHTDTQYF. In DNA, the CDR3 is TGCGCCAGCAGCCAAAGGCCCCACACAGATACGCAGTATTTT.

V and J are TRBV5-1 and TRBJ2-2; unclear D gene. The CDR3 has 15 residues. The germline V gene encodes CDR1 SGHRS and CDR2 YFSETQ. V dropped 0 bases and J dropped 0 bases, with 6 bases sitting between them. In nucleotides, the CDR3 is TGCGCCAGCAGCTTGGGACACGCGAACACCGGGGAGCTGTTTTTT. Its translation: CASSLGHANTGELFF.

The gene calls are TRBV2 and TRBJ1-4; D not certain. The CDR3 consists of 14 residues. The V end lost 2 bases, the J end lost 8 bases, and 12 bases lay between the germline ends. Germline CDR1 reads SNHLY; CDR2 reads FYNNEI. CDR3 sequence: CASSEKSLREKLFF. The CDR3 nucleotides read TGTGCCAGCAGTGAAAAGAGCTTGCGGGAAAAACTGTTTTTT.

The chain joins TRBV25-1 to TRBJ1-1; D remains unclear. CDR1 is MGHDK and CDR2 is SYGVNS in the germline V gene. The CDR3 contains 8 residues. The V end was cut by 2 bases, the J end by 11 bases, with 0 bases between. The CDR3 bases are TGTGCCAGCAGTGAAGCTTTCTTT. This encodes CASSEAFF.

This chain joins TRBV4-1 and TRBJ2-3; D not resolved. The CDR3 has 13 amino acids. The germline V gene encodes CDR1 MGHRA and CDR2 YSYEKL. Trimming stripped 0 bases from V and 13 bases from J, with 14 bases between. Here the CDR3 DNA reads TGCGCCAGCAGCCAAGATATCGAGAGGCAGGAGTATTTT. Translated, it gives CASSQDIERQEYF.

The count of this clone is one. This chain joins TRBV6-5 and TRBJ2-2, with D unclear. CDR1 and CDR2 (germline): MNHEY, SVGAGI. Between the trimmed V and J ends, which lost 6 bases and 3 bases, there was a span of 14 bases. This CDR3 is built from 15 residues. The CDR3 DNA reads TGTGCCAGCAGAAGACTGCCCCAACACACCGGGGAGCTGTTTTTT. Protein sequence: CASRRLPQHTGELFF.

This CDR3 reads CASSQEFGSTHTQYF. CDR3 nucleotide sequence: TGCGCCAGCAGCCAAGAATTCGGCAGCACTCATACGCAGTATTTT. This sequence joins TRBV4-3 and TRBJ2-3; D gene ambiguous. Trimming pared 0 bases from V and 7 bases from J, leaving 14 bases between. CDR1 is LGHNA, CDR2 YSLEER, per germline. There are 15 residues in the CDR3.

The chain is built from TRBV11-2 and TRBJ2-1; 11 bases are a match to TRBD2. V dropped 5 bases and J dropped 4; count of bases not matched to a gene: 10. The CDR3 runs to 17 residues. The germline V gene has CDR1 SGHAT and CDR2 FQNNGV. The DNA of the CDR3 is TGTGCCAGCAGCCCGGATGGACTAGCGGGTCTGTACAATGAGCAGTTCTTC. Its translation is CASSPDGLAGLYNEQFF.

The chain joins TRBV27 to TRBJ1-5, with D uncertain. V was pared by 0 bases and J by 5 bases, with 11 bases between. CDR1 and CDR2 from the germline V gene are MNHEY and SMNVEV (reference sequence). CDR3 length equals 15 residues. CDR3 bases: TGTGCCAGCAGTTTATCCTACAGACGGGATCAGCCCCAGCATTTT. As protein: CASSLSYRRDQPQHF.

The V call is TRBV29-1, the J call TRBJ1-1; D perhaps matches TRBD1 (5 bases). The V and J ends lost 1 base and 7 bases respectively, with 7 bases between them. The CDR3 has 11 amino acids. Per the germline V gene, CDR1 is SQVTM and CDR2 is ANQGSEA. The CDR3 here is CSVEGQYEAFF. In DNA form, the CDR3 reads TGCAGCGTTGAAGGACAGTATGAAGCTTTCTTT.

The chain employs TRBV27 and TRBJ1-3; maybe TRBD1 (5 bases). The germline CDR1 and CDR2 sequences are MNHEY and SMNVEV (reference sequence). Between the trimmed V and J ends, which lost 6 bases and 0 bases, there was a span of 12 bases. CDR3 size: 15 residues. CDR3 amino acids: CASRPGKSSGNTIYF. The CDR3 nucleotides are TGTGCCAGCAGGCCAGGGAAAAGCTCTGGAAACACCATATATTTT.

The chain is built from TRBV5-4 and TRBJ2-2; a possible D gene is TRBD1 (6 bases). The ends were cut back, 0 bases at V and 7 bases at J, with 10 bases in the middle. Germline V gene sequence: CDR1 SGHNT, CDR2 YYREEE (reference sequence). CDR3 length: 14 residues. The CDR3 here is CASSLAGAGGELFF. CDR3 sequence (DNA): TGTGCCAGCAGCTTGGCAGGGGCGGGCGGGGAGCTGTTTTTT.

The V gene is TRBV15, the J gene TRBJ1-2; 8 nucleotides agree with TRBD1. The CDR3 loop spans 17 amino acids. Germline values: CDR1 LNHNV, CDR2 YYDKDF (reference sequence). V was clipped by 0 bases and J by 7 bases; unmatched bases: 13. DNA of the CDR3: TGTGCCACCAGCAGAGATTCCCCTAGCAGGGGGCTTGGTGGCTACACCTTC. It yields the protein CATSRDSPSRGLGGYTF.

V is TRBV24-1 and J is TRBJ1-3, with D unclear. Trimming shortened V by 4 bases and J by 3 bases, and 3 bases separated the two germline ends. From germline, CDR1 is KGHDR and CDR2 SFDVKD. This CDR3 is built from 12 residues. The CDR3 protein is CATSEGGNTIYF. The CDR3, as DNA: TGTGCCACCAGTGAGGGTGGAAACACCATATATTTT.

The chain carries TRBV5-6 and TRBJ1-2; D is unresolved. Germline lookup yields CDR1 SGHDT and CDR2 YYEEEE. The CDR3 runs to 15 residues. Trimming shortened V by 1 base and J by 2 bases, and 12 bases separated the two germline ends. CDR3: CASSLRRTGNYGYTF. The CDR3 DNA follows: TGTGCCAGCAGCTTGAGAAGGACGGGGAACTATGGCTACACCTTC.

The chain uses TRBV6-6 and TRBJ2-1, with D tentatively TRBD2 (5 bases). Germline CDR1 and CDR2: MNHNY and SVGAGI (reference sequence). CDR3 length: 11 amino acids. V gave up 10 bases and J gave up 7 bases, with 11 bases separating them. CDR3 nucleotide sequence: TGTGCCACGGCGGGTGGGAATGAGCAGTTCTTC. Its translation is CATAGGNEQFF.

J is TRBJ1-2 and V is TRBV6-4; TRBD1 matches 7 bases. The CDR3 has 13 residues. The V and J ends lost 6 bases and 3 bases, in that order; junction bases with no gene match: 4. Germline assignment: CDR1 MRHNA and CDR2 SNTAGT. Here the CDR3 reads CASRGQSHYGYTF. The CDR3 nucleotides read TGTGCCAGCAGGGGACAGAGCCACTATGGCTACACCTTC.

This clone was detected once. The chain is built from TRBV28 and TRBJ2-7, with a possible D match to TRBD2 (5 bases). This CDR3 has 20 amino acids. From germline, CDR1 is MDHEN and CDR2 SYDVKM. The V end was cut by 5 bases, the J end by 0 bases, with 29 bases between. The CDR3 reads CASSPLLDASSGLSSYEQYF. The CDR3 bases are TGTGCCAGCAGTCCACTTCTAGACGCTTCAAGCGGTTTGAGCTCCTACGAGCAGTACTTC.

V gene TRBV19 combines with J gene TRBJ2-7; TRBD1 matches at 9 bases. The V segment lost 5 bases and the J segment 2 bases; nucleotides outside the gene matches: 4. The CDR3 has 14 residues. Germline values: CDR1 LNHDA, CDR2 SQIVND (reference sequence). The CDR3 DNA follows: TGTGCCAGTAGTGCGGGACAGGGCACCTACGAGCAGTACTTC. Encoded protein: CASSAGQGTYEQYF.

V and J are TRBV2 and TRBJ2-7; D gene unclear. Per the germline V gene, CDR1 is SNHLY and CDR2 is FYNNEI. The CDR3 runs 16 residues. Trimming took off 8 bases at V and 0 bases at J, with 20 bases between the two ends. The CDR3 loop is CASFQRRGPDSYEQYF. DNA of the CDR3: TGTGCCAGCTTCCAACGGAGAGGACCCGACTCCTACGAGCAGTACTTC.

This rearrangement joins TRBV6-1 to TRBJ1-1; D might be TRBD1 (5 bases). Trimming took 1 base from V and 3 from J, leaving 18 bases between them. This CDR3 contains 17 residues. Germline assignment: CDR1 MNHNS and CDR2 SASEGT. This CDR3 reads CASSEGAFKGLDTEAFF. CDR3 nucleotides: TGTGCCAGCAGTGAAGGAGCGTTTAAGGGGCTCGACACTGAAGCTTTCTTT.

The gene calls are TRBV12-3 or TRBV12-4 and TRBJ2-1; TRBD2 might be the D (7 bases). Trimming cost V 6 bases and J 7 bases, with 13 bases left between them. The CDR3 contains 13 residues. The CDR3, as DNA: TGTGCCAGCAGGGGGGCGGGAGAAAATGAGCAGTTCTTC. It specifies CASRGAGENEQFF.

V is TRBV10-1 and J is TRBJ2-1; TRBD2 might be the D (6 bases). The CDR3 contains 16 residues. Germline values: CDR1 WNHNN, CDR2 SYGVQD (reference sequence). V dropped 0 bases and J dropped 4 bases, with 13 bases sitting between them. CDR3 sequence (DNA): TGCGCCAGCAGTGAGTCGACGGGGGTTAAATACAATGAGCAGTTCTTC. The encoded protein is CASSESTGVKYNEQFF.

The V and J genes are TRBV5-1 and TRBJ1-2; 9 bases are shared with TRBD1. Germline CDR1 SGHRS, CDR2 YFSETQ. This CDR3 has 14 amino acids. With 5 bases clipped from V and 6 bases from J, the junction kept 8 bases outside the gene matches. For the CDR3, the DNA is TGCGCCAGCAGGGAGGACAGGGGATTAGATGGCTACACCTTC. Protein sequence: CASREDRGLDGYTF.

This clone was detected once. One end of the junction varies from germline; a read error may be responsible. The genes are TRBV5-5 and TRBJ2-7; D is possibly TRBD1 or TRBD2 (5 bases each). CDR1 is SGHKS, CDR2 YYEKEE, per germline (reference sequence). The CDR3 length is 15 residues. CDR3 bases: TGTGCCAGCAGCTTGTCCGGAACGAGGGGCCAAGGAGTGGACTTC. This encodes CASSLSGTRGQGVDF.

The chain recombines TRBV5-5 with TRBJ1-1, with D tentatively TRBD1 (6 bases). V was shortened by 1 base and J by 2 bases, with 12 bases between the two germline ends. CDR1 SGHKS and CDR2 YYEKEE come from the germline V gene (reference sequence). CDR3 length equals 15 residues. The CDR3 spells CASSLSQGPNTEAFF. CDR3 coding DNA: TGTGCCAGCAGCTTGAGCCAGGGGCCTAACACTGAAGCTTTCTTT.

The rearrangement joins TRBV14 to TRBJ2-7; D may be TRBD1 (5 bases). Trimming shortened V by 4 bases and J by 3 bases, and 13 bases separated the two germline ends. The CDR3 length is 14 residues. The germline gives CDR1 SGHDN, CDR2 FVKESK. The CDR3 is CASSLRVDGYEQYF. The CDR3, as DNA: TGTGCCAGCAGCCTCAGGGTTGACGGCTACGAGCAGTACTTC.

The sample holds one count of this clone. The CDR3 DNA reads as TGTGCCAGCAGCTTGGGCGGACCCGGAGGAGGGGAGCTGTTTTTT. Amino acid sequence: CASSLGGPGGGELFF. V and J are TRBV5-4 and TRBJ2-2; a weak D match, TRBD2 (5 bases). The CDR3 sequence is 15 residues long. The germline V and J ends were trimmed by 0 bases and 8 bases, with 14 bases remaining between them. Germline CDR1 reads SGHNT; CDR2 reads YYREEE (reference sequence).